This T cell receptor beta chain was found in a study of OX40 agonist ivuxolimab in advanced cancers. Study at large: Patients were dosed intravenously with ivuxolimab at 0.01 to 10 mg/kg every 2 weeks. Study outcomes and limitations: In the 0.1-3.0 mg/kg groups, partial responders showed among the lowest expansion. Low normalized T-cell clonal expansion also characterized some of the nonresponders.

Measured with immunoSEQ multiplex PCR; TCRdb has only the in-frame clones, and not every one. The table has over 45,000 clones, around four fifths seen once. Comments on this clone: Its antigen is still unknown.

The TCR originated in an adult with an advanced solid tumor such as melanoma, head and neck, liver or kidney cancer. The sample in question was CD4+ or CD8+ T cells sorted from blood, obtained in a trial of the OX40 agonist ivuxolimab.

This CDR3 is CASSQDRGYEQYF. CDR3 sequence (DNA): TGCGCCAGCAGCCAAGATCGGGGTTACGAGCAGTACTTC. V gene TRBV4-3 combines with J gene TRBJ2-7; D might be TRBD2 (5 bases). V lost 0 bases, J lost 4 bases, and 7 bases lay in between. CDR1 and CDR2 from the germline V gene are LGHNA and YSLEER. The CDR3 runs 13 residues.